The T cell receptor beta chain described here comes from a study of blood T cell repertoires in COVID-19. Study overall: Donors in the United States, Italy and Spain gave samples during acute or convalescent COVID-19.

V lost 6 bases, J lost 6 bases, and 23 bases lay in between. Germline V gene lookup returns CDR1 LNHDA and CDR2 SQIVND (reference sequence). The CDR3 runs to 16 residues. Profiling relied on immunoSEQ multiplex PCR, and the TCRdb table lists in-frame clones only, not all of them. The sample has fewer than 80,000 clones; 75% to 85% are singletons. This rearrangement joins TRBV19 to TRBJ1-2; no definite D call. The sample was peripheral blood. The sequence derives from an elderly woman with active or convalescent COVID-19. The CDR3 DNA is TGTGCCAGTAGCCGGCAGGACGGGAAAAGGTCTCATGGCTACACCTTC. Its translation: CASSRQDGKRSHGYTF.